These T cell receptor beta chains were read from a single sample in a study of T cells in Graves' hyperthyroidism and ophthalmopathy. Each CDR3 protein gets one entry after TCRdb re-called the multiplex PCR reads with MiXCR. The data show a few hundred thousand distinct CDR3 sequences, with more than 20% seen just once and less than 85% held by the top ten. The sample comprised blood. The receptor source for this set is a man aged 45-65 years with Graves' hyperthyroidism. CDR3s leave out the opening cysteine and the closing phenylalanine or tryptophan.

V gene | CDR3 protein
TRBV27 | ASSSRLAGGKTDTQY
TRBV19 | ASSISGLGQETQY
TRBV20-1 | SARVHDDPYNEQF
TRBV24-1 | ATSEPGQGAVEQF
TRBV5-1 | ASKGETEAF
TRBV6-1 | ASSVPSGRASDTQY
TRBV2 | ASNTARGHTEAF
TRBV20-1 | SAQTGLAGSLNEQF
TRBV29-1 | SVEGRQQRYT
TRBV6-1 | ASCEGTRPYSPLH
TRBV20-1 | SARDRLGAGGVNNQPQH
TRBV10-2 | ASRGQGWFDEQF
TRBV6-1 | ASSGGQGIYGYT
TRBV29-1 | SVEGGLKGLGSFGTEAF
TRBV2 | ASSEGGDYEQY
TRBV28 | ASGIRTHQPQH
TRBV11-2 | ASSLEAGWDNEQF
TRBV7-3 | ASSSWDRGGEQY
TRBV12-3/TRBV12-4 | ASTNRDSSYEQY
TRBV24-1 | ATKSTGENQPQH
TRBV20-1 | SARGLTSGETDTQY
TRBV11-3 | ASSSRQGYNEQF
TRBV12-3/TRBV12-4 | ASSLILSGVNTEAF
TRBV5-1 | ASSISRTSSSYNEQF
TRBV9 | ASSPTGTSGILISMPQF
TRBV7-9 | ASSLGNLNTEAF
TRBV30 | AWSVGTGFQETQY
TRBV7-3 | ASSSDPGNEQF
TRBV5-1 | ASSLTVGAKNIQY
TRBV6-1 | ASRREAAYNERF
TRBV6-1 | ASSERRTATGELF
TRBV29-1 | SVEGQYPNEQF
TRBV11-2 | ASSPRTDRDTNQPQH
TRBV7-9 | ASSIGRLTYGYT